The clone carrying this T cell receptor (beta chain) came up a few times. This specimen belongs to a study of regulatory T cells in long-lasting Graves disease. Time point in this sample: newly diagnosed GD, antithyroid drugs for less than 3 months. Generation of the TCR library employed RNA extracted from PBMCs. Between the trimmed V and J ends, which lost 2 bases and 4 bases, there was a span of 13 bases. From germline, CDR1 is SGHAT and CDR2 FQNNGV. CDR3 length: 15 residues. For TCR beta, libraries came from iRepertoire HTBI primers and Arm-PCR of CDR3 regions. TCRdb itself ran the multiplex PCR reads through MiXCR, one entry per CDR3 protein. The table has a few hundred thousand distinct CDR3 sequences, about 18% seen once.

The V gene is TRBV11-2, the J gene TRBJ2-3, with D possibly TRBD2 on 6 matching bases. This specimen consisted of peripheral blood mononuclear cells (PBMCs), obtained at new diagnosis, from a patient treated with antithyroid drugs. The sequence derives from a female donor with Graves disease. Here the CDR3 DNA reads TGTGCCAGCAGCTTAAGACTAGTCGGGGCAGATACGCAGTATTTT. Residues: CASSLRLVGADTQYF.